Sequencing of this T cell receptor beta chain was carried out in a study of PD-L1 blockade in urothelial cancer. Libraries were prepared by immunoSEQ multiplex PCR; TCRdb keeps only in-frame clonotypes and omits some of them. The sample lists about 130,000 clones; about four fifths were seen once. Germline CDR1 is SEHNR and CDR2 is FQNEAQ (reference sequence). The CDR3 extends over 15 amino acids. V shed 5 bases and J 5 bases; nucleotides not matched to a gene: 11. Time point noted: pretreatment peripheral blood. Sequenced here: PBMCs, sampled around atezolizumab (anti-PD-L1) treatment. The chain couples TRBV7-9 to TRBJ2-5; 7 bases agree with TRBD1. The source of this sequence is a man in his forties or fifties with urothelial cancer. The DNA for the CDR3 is TGTGCCAGCAGCCCGGGACAGACCTGGATGGAGACCCAGTACTTC. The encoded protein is CASSPGQTWMETQYF.